A selection of T cell receptor beta chains follows, all from one sample in a study of T cells in Graves' hyperthyroidism and ophthalmopathy. TCRdb itself ran the multiplex PCR reads through MiXCR, one entry per CDR3 protein. The sample has about 290,000 distinct CDR3 sequences; around 16% are singletons. The sample taken for sequencing was blood. The receptors here all came from a young man with Graves' hyperthyroidism. The CDR3 runs from the conserved cysteine through the conserved F or W. A D gene is named only where the DNA matches it firmly. Where a row states a size, it is once, few, many or the class of an expanded clone; other rows omit it.

>many|TRBJ2-7|TRBV30|.
TGTGCCTGGAGTGAGGGGGGAGAGCAGTACTTC
CAWSEGGEQYF
>many|TRBJ1-2|TRBV29-1|.
TGCAGCGTTGACCTGGGGATCTATGGCTACACCTTC
CSVDLGIYGYTF
>many|TRBJ1-5|TRBV27|.
TGTGCCAGCAGTCCAGGAAGACAGCCCCAGCATTTT
CASSPGRQPQHF
>.|TRBJ1-2|TRBV19|TRBD1
TGTGCCAGTAGTGCGACAGGGGGAGGCTACACCTTC
CASSATGGGYTF
>few|TRBJ1-5|TRBV6-1|.
TGTGCCAGCAGTTTAGGGGTCGGCAATCAGCCCCAGCATTTT
CASSLGVGNQPQHF
>many|TRBJ2-7|TRBV7-2|.
TGTGCCAGCAGCTTTCGGGGGAGGTGGGGGAAGATCGAGCAGTACTTC
CASSFRGRWGKIEQYF
>.|TRBJ2-5|TRBV7-6|TRBD1
TGTGCCAGCAGCTTACCGGGACAGGAAGGTCGGACCCTGTACTTC
CASSLPGQEGRTLYF
>many|TRBJ2-7|TRBV2|TRBD2
TGTGCCAGCATGGCGGGACTACCCTACGAGCAGTACTTC
CASMAGLPYEQYF
>many|TRBJ1-1|TRBV30|TRBD1
TGTGCCTGGGGACAGGGGGGAAGCACTGAAGCTTTCTTT
CAWGQGGSTEAFF
>many|TRBJ2-7|TRBV6-2/TRBV6-3|.
TGTGCCAGCAGTTGGGGGAGCTCCTACGAGCAGTACTTC
CASSWGSSYEQYF
>few|TRBJ2-1|TRBV7-2|TRBD2
TGTGCCAGCAGCCCACTAGCGGACAGCTCCTACAATGAGCAGTTCTTC
CASSPLADSSYNEQFF
>.|TRBJ1-2|TRBV29-1|.
TGCAGCGTGAGGCCAGGGAACTATGGCTACACCTTC
CSVRPGNYGYTF
>many|TRBJ2-5|TRBV2|TRBD2
TGTGCCAGCACCCACCGGCGGGGGAAGCCGGAGACCCAGTACTTC
CASTHRRGKPETQYF
>.|TRBJ1-5|TRBV6-1|TRBD1
TGTGCCAGCAGTTCCCGGACAGGGGGCGTACAGCCCCAGCATTTT
CASSSRTGGVQPQHF
>many|TRBJ1-2|TRBV6-1|TRBD1
TGTGCCAGCAGCGCCACAGGGGTTAGTGGCTACACCTTC
CASSATGVSGYTF
>many|TRBJ2-3|TRBV11-2|TRBD2
TGTGCCAGCAGCTCTAGCGGGAGGGGCACAGATACGCAGTATTTT
CASSSSGRGTDTQYF
>.|TRBJ2-1|TRBV15|.
TGTGCCACCAGCAGAGCCTTAGAACGCCCTCCCAATGAGCAGTTCTTC
CATSRALERPPNEQFF
>.|TRBJ1-4|TRBV7-8|.
TGTGCCAGCAGCCCCCTTGGGGGCCTGAATGAAAAACTGTTTTTT
CASSPLGGLNEKLFF
>many|TRBJ2-1|TRBV12-3/TRBV12-4|.
TGTGCCAGCACCCTCGGACAAGGCACCGATGAGCAGTTCTTC
CASTLGQGTDEQFF
>many|TRBJ1-1|TRBV28|.
TGTGCCAGCAGCCGCGGGGCGCGGGCGGGATTTCGCACTGAAGCTTTCTTT
CASSRGARAGFRTEAFF
>many|TRBJ2-7|TRBV18|.
TGTGCCAGCTCACGACAGGGAGGGGAGCAGTACTTC
CASSRQGGEQYF
>many|TRBJ1-1|TRBV20-1|TRBD1
TGCAGTGCTATCGATAGGGGGCCAATTGAAGCTTTCTTT
CSAIDRGPIEAFF
>many|TRBJ2-2|TRBV11-2|TRBD2
TGTGCCAGCAGCCGACAGTTACTAGCGGGAGCCGGGGTCGGGGAGCTGTTTTTT
CASSRQLLAGAGVGELFF
>many|TRBJ1-4|TRBV2|.
TGTGCCAGCAGTGAAAATCGAGGGGCTATCGGAAAACTGTTTTTT
CASSENRGAIGKLFF
>.|TRBJ1-6|TRBV19|.
TGTGCCAGTAGTATTGGAAGCTCCTATAATTCACCCCTCCACTTT
CASSIGSSYNSPLHF
>many|TRBJ2-3|TRBV2|.
TGTGCCAGCAGCGTACAGGAGGATACGCAGTATTTT
CASSVQEDTQYF
>many|TRBJ1-2|TRBV5-1|.
TGCGCCAGCAGCCAGGGCCCCGAAGCTAACTATGGCTACACCTTC
CASSQGPEANYGYTF
>many|TRBJ2-5|TRBV11-3|TRBD2
TGTGCCAGCAGTTTAGGAGCGGGGAACCTAGAGACCCAGTACTTC
CASSLGAGNLETQYF
>many|TRBJ1-4|TRBV28|.
TGTGCCAGCAGTTTACAGGGCAGGTCGGTTGAAAAACTGTTTTTT
CASSLQGRSVEKLFF
>.|TRBJ2-5|TRBV5-5|TRBD1
TGTGCCAGCAGCTTCGCGTTACAGGGGATACAAGAGACCCAGTACTTC
CASSFALQGIQETQYF
>many|TRBJ2-2|TRBV28|TRBD1
TGTGCCAGCAGTTTTTCCGGGACAGGGTCCCCCTCGGTTTTT
CASSFSGTGSPSVF
>.|TRBJ1-5|TRBV6-2/TRBV6-3|TRBD1
TGTGCCAGCATAAACGGACAGGATAAGAATTATAGCAATCAGCCCCAGCATTTT
CASINGQDKNYSNQPQHF
>many|TRBJ2-2|TRBV12-3/TRBV12-4|.
TGTGCCAGCAGGACGGGACTCCTAAGGGGGGTCGGGGAGCTGTTTTTT
CASRTGLLRGVGELFF
>many|TRBJ2-3|TRBV20-1|TRBD2
TGCAGTGCTAGAGATTGGTTTGGTAGCGGGAGATCAGATACGCAGTATTTT
CSARDWFGSGRSDTQYF
>few|TRBJ2-2|TRBV12-3/TRBV12-4|.
TGTGCCAGCCACAGGGTCCTGGGGGAGCTGTTTTTT
CASHRVLGELFF
>.|TRBJ2-1|TRBV24-1|.
TGTGCCACCAGTGATCCGCGGAGCGCAGGGGAGCAGTTCTTC
CATSDPRSAGEQFF
>.|TRBJ1-5|TRBV20-1|.
TGCAGTGCTAGAGAAAAGACGGGCAATCAGCCCCAGCATTTT
CSAREKTGNQPQHF
>many|TRBJ2-7|TRBV11-3|TRBD1
TGTGCCAGCAGTCGACAGGGTGAATCCTACGAGCAGTACTTC
CASSRQGESYEQYF
>many|TRBJ1-6|TRBV12-3/TRBV12-4|TRBD1
TGTGCCAGCAGTCCTAGGGGGCATAGGAATTCACCCCTCCACTTT
CASSPRGHRNSPLHF
>many|TRBJ2-3|TRBV18|TRBD2
TGTGCCACTAGCGGAAGCACAGATACGCAGTATTTT
CATSGSTDTQYF
>many|TRBJ2-3|TRBV19|.
TGTGCCAGTAAAGACAAAGTTGGGGGCACAGATACGCAGTATTTT
CASKDKVGGTDTQYF
>.|TRBJ2-2|TRBV28|TRBD1
TGTGCCAGCAGTTCATCCGGGACAGGGGGACCGAACACCGGGGAGCTGTTTTTT
CASSSSGTGGPNTGELFF
>many|TRBJ1-3|TRBV9|.
TGTGCCAGCACTCCCGATCTGGCTGGAAACACCATATATTTT
CASTPDLAGNTIYF
>few|TRBJ1-4|TRBV5-6|.
TGTGCCAGCAGCTTGCCCAGGGCAAGCAATGAAAAACTGTTTTTT
CASSLPRASNEKLFF
>few|TRBJ1-6|TRBV28|.
TGTGCCAGCAGTTTTATGGCAGTTAATTCACCCCTCCACTTT
CASSFMAVNSPLHF
>few|TRBJ2-2|TRBV6-2/TRBV6-3|TRBD1
TGTGCCAGCAGTTTTAATCCCCAGGGGGCGAACACCGGGGAGCTGTTTTTT
CASSFNPQGANTGELFF
>.|TRBJ1-6|TRBV20-1|.
TGCAGTGCGAGGGACGCCCGGACAGTTTTTAATTCACCCCTCCACTTT
CSARDARTVFNSPLHF
>many|TRBJ2-5|TRBV2|.
TGTGCCAGCAGTGAACTCCAAGAGACCCAGTACTTC
CASSELQETQYF
>few|TRBJ2-7|TRBV20-1|.
TGCAGTGCGCCGACAGGACGTTACGAGCAGTACTTC
CSAPTGRYEQYF
>.|TRBJ2-3|TRBV5-1|TRBD1
TGCGCCAGCAGCAGCCCACAGGGGAACACAGATACGCAGTATTTT
CASSSPQGNTDTQYF
>.|TRBJ2-3|TRBV7-3|TRBD2
TGTGCCAGCAGCTTGGCGGGAGGGCACCAATCCGGGAGGTATTTT
CASSLAGGHQSGRYF
>many|TRBJ2-1|TRBV7-2|.
TGTGCCAGCAGCGCAGTGGGCAATGAGCAGTTCTTC
CASSAVGNEQFF
>.|TRBJ2-1|TRBV5-1|TRBD2
TGCGCCAGCAGCACGGGACTAGCGGACTACAATGAGCAGTTCTTC
CASSTGLADYNEQFF
>many|TRBJ1-1|TRBV12-3/TRBV12-4|.
TGTGCCAGCGGCCCAAACAGGGAAGCTTTCTTT
CASGPNREAFF
>many|TRBJ2-2|TRBV30|TRBD1
TGTGCCTGGCATGTGTACAGGGGACCCGGGGAGCTGTTTTTT
CAWHVYRGPGELFF
>few|TRBJ1-4|TRBV7-9|.
TGTGCCAGCAGCTTGGCAGGGGCAACTAATGAAAAACTGTTTTTT
CASSLAGATNEKLFF
>few|TRBJ2-7|TRBV30|.
TGTGCCTGGAGGTCGGGGTCCTACGAGCAGTACTTC
CAWRSGSYEQYF
>many|TRBJ1-1|TRBV12-3/TRBV12-4|.
TGTGCCAGCGTGGAGGGCGGATACACTGAAGCTTTCTTT
CASVEGGYTEAFF
>.|TRBJ1-1|TRBV5-4|TRBD1
TGTGCCAGCAAGGGGGCTCTTTTGAACACTGAAGCTTTCTTT
CASKGALLNTEAFF
>.|TRBJ2-1|TRBV20-1|.
TGCAGTGCTACTGTCCAAAGGAATGAGCAGTTCTTC
CSATVQRNEQFF